The T cell receptor beta chain under discussion was sequenced for a study of T cells in Graves' hyperthyroidism and ophthalmopathy. This clonotype was found many times. Germline CDR1 SEHNR, CDR2 FQNEAQ (reference sequence). The CDR3 consists of 15 residues. V trimming: 5 bases; J trimming: 6 bases; junction bases outside the gene matches: 10. What was amplified from RNA transcripts were TCR beta CDR3 regions. A set of HTBI primers served as the primers for a first-round RT-PCR of the TCR CDR3. One entry per CDR3 protein results from TCRdb running MiXCR on the multiplex PCR reads. The table records 350,000 or so distinct CDR3 sequences, about a sixth of them present only once.

The receptor comes from a woman in her thirties with Graves' hyperthyroidism that later progressed to Graves' ophthalmopathy. The sample was blood. The rearrangement joins TRBV7-9 to TRBJ2-7; the match to TRBD2 covers 10 bases. CDR3 DNA: TGTGCCAGCAGCCGATTAAGCGGGGGGGCCCGCGAGCAGTACTTC. The encoded protein is CASSRLSGGAREQYF.